This T cell receptor beta chain was sequenced in a study of CD4 and CD8 cells across lung adenocarcinoma regions (dated by TCRdb to 2016 to 2019). Background for the entire study: Intratumor heterogeneity of the T cell receptor repertoire was examined by comparing tumor centers with tumor margins.

As to this clonotype: Its binding antigen is unknown. No qualities accompany the bases; no much larger clone lies one base away.

Donors were patients with localized lung adenocarcinoma, a subtype of non-small cell lung cancer. The samples were taken from the centers of localized lung adenocarcinomas. CD8+ T cells from tumor tissue were profiled separately from CD4+ T cells for TCR repertoire analysis. The CDR3 numbers 13 residues from cysteine through phenylalanine. Of all the DNA, just the CDR3 is kept, 39 bases in frame from base 1. V loses 2 bases, J loses 5 bases, and the germline ends lie 7 bases apart. CDR1 LGHNT and CDR2 FRNRAP were looked up in the germline V gene. The library was generated by PCR. TCRdb lists the instrument as HiSeq X Ten. TCRdb reworked the public reads: Q25 trimming with fastp, MiXCR clone assembly, productive beta chains retained. Rows with a matching CDR3 protein are joined into one entry that keeps the most common DNA and genes. The table for this sample lists about 27,000 distinct CDR3 sequences; around 56% of them were counted only once. The top ten clones comprise more than 40% of the sample.

The source is a male donor with lung adenocarcinoma. The CD4 and CD8 labels of this study may be unreliable. The specimen was CD8+ T cells from the center of a lung tumor. In light of the paper, this sample's cell subset or site label describes: tumor center region. The chain is encoded by TRBV12-5 joined to TRBJ2-1; the D gene lacks a confident call. The CDR3 reads as follows: CASGLSQHNEQFF. The DNA sequence follows: TGTGCTAGTGGTTTGTCCCAGCACAATGAGCAGTTCTTC. The reference TRBV12-5 and TRBJ2-1 proteins fill in what lies around the CDR3, so the full variable domain reads DARVTQTPRHKVTEMGQEVTMRCQPILGHNTVFWYRQTMMQGLELLAYFRNRAPLDDSGMPKDRFSAEMPDATLATLKIQPSEPRDSAVYFCASGLSQHNEQFFGPGTRLTVL.